Listed below are T cell receptor beta chains from one sample, sequenced in a study of technical replicates of blood from several donors. Produced via immunoSEQ multiplex PCR; TCRdb's table is partial and in-frame only. The sample has 50,000 to 70,000 clones; about 93% are singletons. The source material was PBMCs. The receptors come from a human donor in good health. Some clones in this sample may be carry-over from other donors' samples. Both conserved end residues are part of each CDR3. A D gene is named only where the DNA matches it firmly. Clone size is not always given. Where it is, it says once, few, many or a class for expanded clones.

V gene	CDR3 length	clone size	D gene	J gene	CDR3 protein	CDR3 DNA
TRBV2	14	.	.	TRBJ1-5	CASRAGYSNQPQHF	TGTGCCAGCAGGGCGGGATATAGCAATCAGCCCCAGCATTTT
TRBV19	13	.	.	TRBJ1-5	CASRSGDYQPQHF	TGTGCCAGTAGAAGCGGAGATTATCAGCCCCAGCATTTT
TRBV6-5	14	.	TRBD2	TRBJ2-5	CASSLGGGQETQYF	TGTGCCAGCAGCCTCGGCGGGGGGCAAGAGACCCAGTACTTC
TRBV28	16	.	TRBD1	TRBJ2-7	CASSLDGDRFWYEQYF	TGTGCCAGCAGCCTGGACGGGGACAGATTTTGGTACGAGCAGTACTTC
TRBV4-3	15	.	TRBD1	TRBJ2-2	CASSQTGGRTGELFF	TGCGCCAGCAGTCAGACAGGGGGTCGCACCGGGGAGCTGTTTTTT
TRBV11-2	16	.	TRBD1	TRBJ2-6	CASSLRTGAGANVLTF	TGTGCCAGCAGCTTAAGGACAGGGGCCGGGGCCAACGTCCTGACTTTC
TRBV11-2	15	.	TRBD2	TRBJ2-5	CASSLLGGGYETQYF	TGTGCCAGCAGCTTACTTGGGGGAGGGTACGAGACCCAGTACTTC
TRBV18	14	.	.	TRBJ1-1	CASSPPINRVLAFF	TGTGCCAGCTCACCACCTATAAACAGGGTGCTAGCTTTCTTT
TRBV29-1	13	.	.	TRBJ2-7	CSVELQTSYEQYF	TGCAGCGTTGAATTACAGACCTCCTACGAGCAGTACTTC
TRBV9	16	.	TRBD1	TRBJ2-7	CASSPRWTGTADEQYF	TGTGCCAGCAGCCCGAGGTGGACAGGGACGGCGGACGAGCAGTACTTC
TRBV13	19	.	TRBD2	TRBJ2-7	CASSSTGVAGGPSSYEQYF	TGTGCCAGCAGCTCGACGGGAGTCGCGGGGGGGCCAAGCTCCTACGAGCAGTACTTC
TRBV27	14	.	TRBD2	TRBJ2-1	CASSGRLADNEQFF	TGTGCCAGCAGTGGGAGACTAGCGGACAATGAGCAGTTCTTC
TRBV6-5	13	.	TRBD1	TRBJ2-7	CASSYRQGDEQYF	TGTGCCAGCAGTTACCGACAGGGGGACGAGCAGTACTTC
TRBV7-3	15	.	.	TRBJ2-3	CASSPSRERTDTQYF	TGTGCCAGCAGCCCCTCACGGGAGAGGACAGATACGCAGTATTTT
TRBV13	17	.	TRBD2	TRBJ2-7	CASSKRSTSGEISEQYF	TGTGCCAGCAGCAAGCGATCGACTAGCGGGGAGATCAGCGAGCAGTACTTC
TRBV10-3	15	.	TRBD1	TRBJ1-2	CAISERQGAEKGYTF	TGTGCCATCAGTGAGAGACAGGGGGCGGAAAAGGGCTACACCTTC
TRBV27	15	once	.	TRBJ2-7	CASSWASAETYEQYF	TGTGCCAGCAGTTGGGCTAGCGCCGAAACCTACGAGCAGTACTTC
TRBV5-1	16	.	TRBD2	TRBJ2-3	CASSLNLAGGTDTQYF	TGCGCCAGCAGCTTGAACCTAGCGGGGGGCACAGATACGCAGTATTTT
TRBV4-1	13	.	.	TRBJ2-7	CASSQRSGDEQYF	TGCGCCAGCAGCCAAAGGTCCGGGGACGAGCAGTACTTC
TRBV6-6	14	once	TRBD1	TRBJ1-1	CASSSTGVGTEAFF	TGTGCCAGCAGTTCCACAGGGGTGGGGACTGAAGCTTTCTTT